What follows are 9 T cell receptor beta chains derived from one specimen sequenced in a study of monozygotic twins with cystic fibrosis. Sequencing was performed with immunoSEQ multiplex PCR; in TCRdb, only in-frame clones are kept and a portion is missing. Here the sample spans 29,000 or so clones, over 80% being singletons. The sequenced sample was blood. The receptors come from a girl aged 2 to 9 with cystic fibrosis.

This CDR3 is CASSKAGATNEKLFF. The CDR3 nucleotides read TGCGCCAGCAGCAAAGCAGGAGCAACTAATGAAAAACTGTTTTTT. The chain links TRBV5-1 to TRBJ1-4; D uncertain. V was trimmed by 4 bases and J by 0 bases, leaving 10 bases between them. The CDR3 consists of 15 residues. CDR1 SGHRS and CDR2 YFSETQ come from the germline V gene. The variable domain in full, completed from reference TRBV5-1 and TRBJ1-4, reads KAGVTQTPRYLIKTRGQQVTLSCSPISGHRSVSWYQQTPGQGLQFLFEYFSETQRNKGNFPGRFSGRQFSNSRSEMNVSTLELGDSALYLCASSKAGATNEKLFFGSGTQLSVL.

The rearrangement links TRBV9 to TRBJ2-3; a weak D match, TRBD2 (5 bases). Germline V gives CDR1 SGDLS, CDR2 YYNGEE. Trimming removed 2 bases at V and 3 bases at J, with 13 bases between. CDR3 length equals 15 residues. CDR3 nucleotides: TGTGCCAGCAGCGTCGGCGGTTCGGGAACAGATACGCAGTATTTT. Its protein product is CASSVGGSGTDTQYF.

The chain uses TRBV6-1 and TRBJ2-7, with D perhaps matching TRBD2 (6 bases). V shed 5 bases and J shed 4 bases, with 15 bases lying between them. In germline, CDR1 is MNHNS, CDR2 SASEGT. The CDR3 contains 14 residues. The CDR3 protein is CASSTPGLLYEQYF. The CDR3, as DNA: TGTGCCAGCAGTACTCCGGGACTCCTGTACGAGCAGTACTTC.

The V gene is TRBV19, the J gene TRBJ2-3, with TRBD1 matching 9 bases. The germline gives CDR1 LNHDA, CDR2 SQIVND (reference sequence). Trimming removed 7 bases from V and 1 base from J; junction bases left unmatched: 9. The CDR3 spans 16 residues. The CDR3 loop reads CASMRMTGGRTDTQYF. The CDR3 DNA reads as TGTGCCAGTATGAGAATGACAGGGGGACGCACAGATACGCAGTATTTT. The full variable domain, rest sourced from reference TRBV19 and TRBJ2-3, is DGGITQSPKYLFRKEGQNVTLSCEQNLNHDAMYWYRQDPGQGLRLIYYSQIVNDFQKGDIAEGYSVSREKKESFPLTVTSAQKNPTAFYLCASMRMTGGRTDTQYFGPGTRLTVL.

DNA of the CDR3: TGTGCCAGCTCACCAACCGGCGGGGCCTCCTACGAGCAGTACTTC. It codes for CASSPTGGASYEQYF. This sequence joins TRBV18 and TRBJ2-7; TRBD2 is a possible D gene (6 bases). CDR3 length: 15 amino acids. V lost 2 bases, J lost 0 bases, and 11 bases lay in between. Looked up from germline, CDR1 is KGHSH and CDR2 is LQKENI. Full variable domain (missing parts from reference TRBV18 and TRBJ2-7): NAGVMQNPRHLVRRRGQEARLRCSPMKGHSHVYWYRQLPEEGLKFMVYLQKENIIDESGMPKERFSAEFPKEGPSILRIQQVVRGDSAAYFCASSPTGGASYEQYFGPGTRLTVT.

The chain carries TRBV29-1 and TRBJ1-2; 7 bases fit TRBD1. The CDR3 has 14 residues. CDR1 is SQVTM and CDR2 is ANQGSEA in the germline V gene. V shed 7 bases and J 4 bases; nucleotides not matched to a gene: 12. The CDR3 DNA is TGCAGCGCAAACCCGACAGGGTCTTCCTATGGCTACACCTTC. This gives the protein CSANPTGSSYGYTF.

In this sample, this clone turned up a few times. This sequence joins TRBV27 and TRBJ2-5; D uncertain. The germline CDR1 and CDR2 sequences are MNHEY and SMNVEV (reference sequence). The length of the CDR3 is 13 residues. V was cut by 1 base and J by 7 bases, with 10 bases left in between. CDR3 protein: CASSLYESGTQYF. The CDR3 DNA reads as TGTGCCAGCAGTTTATACGAGTCGGGGACCCAGTACTTC.

The chain uses TRBV6-6 and TRBJ1-1, with D uncertain. From germline, CDR1 is MNHNY and CDR2 SVGAGI (reference sequence). The CDR3 contains 15 residues. The V end lost 0 bases, the J end lost 2 bases, and 10 bases lay between the germline ends. CDR3 residues: CASSYSVGANTEAFF. As DNA, the CDR3 is TGTGCCAGCAGTTACTCGGTGGGAGCCAACACTGAAGCTTTCTTT.

The chain combines TRBV2 with TRBJ1-2; D possibly corresponds to TRBD1 (6 bases). V was cut by 6 bases and J by 3 bases, with 17 bases left in between. The germline V gene encodes CDR1 SNHLY and CDR2 FYNNEI. The CDR3 sequence is 15 residues long. CDR3 in DNA: TGTGCCAGCAGCTCTGAGGCAGGGGTTGACTATGGCTACACCTTC. Translating it yields CASSSEAGVDYGYTF.